Detailed here is one T cell receptor beta chain. Antigen: not known. These data are taken from a study of lymphopenia after photon versus proton radiotherapy. Study-wide findings and caveats: Survival link was tested only in deceased patients; proton benefit remains a possibility.

Germline V lookup: CDR1 SNHLY, CDR2 FYNNEI. With 7 bases removed from V and 4 bases from J, the gap between germline ends came to 7 bases. The CDR3 is made up of 12 amino acids. Repertoires were generated with immunoSEQ multiplex PCR, while TCRdb's copy carries only in-frame clones and drops some. Of roughly 35,000 clones detected, roughly 84% appear once; the ten largest clones hold approximately 2.9%. The genes are TRBV2 and TRBJ2-2; D is unclear. The TCR was taken from a man aged 50 or older with gastric cancer. Sample: peripheral blood, taken from a patient treated with photon-based radiotherapy. The CDR3, as DNA: TGTGCCAGCAAAACAGTCACCGGGGAGCTGTTTTTT. This codes for CASKTVTGELFF. The whole variable domain, remainder taken from reference TRBV2 and TRBJ2-2, is EPEVTQTPSHQVTQMGQEVILRCVPISNHLYFYWYRQILGQKVEFLVSFYNNEISEKSEIFDDQFSVERPDGSNFTLKIRSTKLEDSAMYFCASKTVTGELFFGEGSRLTVL.